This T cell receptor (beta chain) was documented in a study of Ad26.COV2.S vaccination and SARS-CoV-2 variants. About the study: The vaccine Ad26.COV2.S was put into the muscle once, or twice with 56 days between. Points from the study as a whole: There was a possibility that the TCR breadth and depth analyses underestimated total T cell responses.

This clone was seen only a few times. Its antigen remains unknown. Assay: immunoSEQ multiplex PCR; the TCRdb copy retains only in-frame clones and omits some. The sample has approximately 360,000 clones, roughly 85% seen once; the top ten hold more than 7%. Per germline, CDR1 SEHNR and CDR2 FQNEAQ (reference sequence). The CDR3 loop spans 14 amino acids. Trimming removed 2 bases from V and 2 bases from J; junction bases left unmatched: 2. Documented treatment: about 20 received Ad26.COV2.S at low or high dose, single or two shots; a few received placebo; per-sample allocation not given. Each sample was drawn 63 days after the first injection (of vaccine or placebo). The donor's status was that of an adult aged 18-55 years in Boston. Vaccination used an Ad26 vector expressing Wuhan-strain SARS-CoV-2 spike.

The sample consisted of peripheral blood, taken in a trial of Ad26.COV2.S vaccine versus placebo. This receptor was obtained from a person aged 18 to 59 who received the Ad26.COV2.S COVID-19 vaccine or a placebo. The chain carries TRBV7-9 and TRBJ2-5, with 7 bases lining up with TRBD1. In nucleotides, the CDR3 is TGTGCCAGCAGCTTAACCAGGGGGCAAGAGACCCAGTACTTC. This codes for CASSLTRGQETQYF.